This TCR beta chain is from a study of cytomegalovirus exposure and HLA in healthy donors. Whole-study results and caveats: In presence/absence analyses, roughly uniform sequencing depth across donors was assumed.

The PCR used 60 Vbeta and 13 Jbeta primers. Profiling relied on immunoSEQ multiplex PCR, and the TCRdb table lists in-frame clones only, not all of them. The sample has around 150,000 clones; around 70% are singletons. The CDR3 totals 13 residues. Germline lookup yields CDR1 SEHNR and CDR2 FQNEAQ (reference sequence). The trim removed 3 bases at V and 1 base at J, leaving 0 bases unmatched. On this clone itself: Antigen specificity is unknown.

This TCR was sampled from a man aged 35-49 years in good health and CMV-seronegative. The sequenced sample was PBMCs. J is TRBJ2-7 and V is TRBV7-9; TRBD2 matches 7 bases. The CDR3: CASSFSGSYEQYF. The CDR3, as DNA: TGTGCCAGCAGCTTTAGCGGGTCCTACGAGCAGTACTTC.